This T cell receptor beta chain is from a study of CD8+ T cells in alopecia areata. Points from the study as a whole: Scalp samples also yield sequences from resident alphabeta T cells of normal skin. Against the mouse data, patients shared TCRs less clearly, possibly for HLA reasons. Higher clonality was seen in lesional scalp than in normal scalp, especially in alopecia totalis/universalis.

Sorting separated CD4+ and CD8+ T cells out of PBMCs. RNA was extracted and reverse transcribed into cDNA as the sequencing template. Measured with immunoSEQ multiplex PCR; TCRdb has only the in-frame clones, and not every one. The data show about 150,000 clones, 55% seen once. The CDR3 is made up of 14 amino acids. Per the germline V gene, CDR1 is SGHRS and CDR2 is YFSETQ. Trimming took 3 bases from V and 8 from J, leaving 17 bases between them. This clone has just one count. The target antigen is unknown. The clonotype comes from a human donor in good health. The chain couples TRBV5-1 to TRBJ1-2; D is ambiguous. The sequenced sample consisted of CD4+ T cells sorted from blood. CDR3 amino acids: CASSSLDPPGGYTF. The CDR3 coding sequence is TGCGCCAGCAGCTCCTTGGACCCACCTGGAGGCTACACCTTC.